The 18 T cell receptor beta chains in this list originate from one sample, sequenced in a study of shared clonotypes between healthy human individuals. Profiled with immunoSEQ multiplex PCR; TCRdb holds only in-frame clones, not every one. The profile covers around 1,900,000 clones, with roughly 93% appearing a single time and around 1.7% taken by the ten largest. Naive CD8 cells were CD45RO-negative, positively selected for CCR7, excluding terminally differentiated effector memory CD45RA+ cells. Input material: naive CD8+ T cells from PBMCs. These receptors were collected from a man aged 18 to 30 in good health. Some clones in this sample may be carry-over from other donors' samples.

The genes are TRBV28 and TRBJ1-3, with unresolved D. The V gene's germline CDR1 is MDHEN and CDR2 SYDVKM. The CDR3 spans 16 residues. V was cut by 2 bases and J by 8 bases, with 19 bases left in between. CDR3 sequence (DNA): TGTGCCAGCAGTTTACACCGGGCCCTAACCGAGCACACCATATATTTT. Protein sequence: CASSLHRALTEHTIYF.

The chain employs TRBV19 and TRBJ1-1; TRBD1 matches 7 bases. Per germline, CDR1 LNHDA and CDR2 SQIVND (reference sequence). Unmatched junction bases numbered 5, after V lost 9 bases and J lost 4 bases. This CDR3 has 12 residues. The CDR3 DNA is TGTGCCAGCACAGGGGAAGGCACTGAAGCTTTCTTT. Residues: CASTGEGTEAFF.

V gene TRBV28 combines with J gene TRBJ2-7, with TRBD1 matching over 9 bases. CDR1 is MDHEN, CDR2 SYDVKM, per germline. J was trimmed by 5 bases and V by 5 bases; bases with no gene match: 16. The CDR3 sequence is 17 residues long. The CDR3 loop reads CASSPNRRTGAVHEQYF. The DNA for the CDR3 is TGTGCCAGCAGTCCGAACCGACGGACAGGGGCGGTACACGAGCAGTACTTC.

This chain links TRBV6-1 with TRBJ2-7; unclear D gene. The CDR3 is 15 amino acids. From germline, CDR1 is MNHNS and CDR2 SASEGT. V gave up 7 bases and J gave up 0 bases, with 16 bases separating them. CDR3 nucleotide sequence: TGTGCCAGCAAAAACAGAGACGGAAGCTCCTACGAGCAGTACTTC. This codes for CASKNRDGSSYEQYF.

About this clone itself: Other DNA sequences from this sample encode an identical CDR3 as well. The chain couples TRBV7-8 to TRBJ2-7, with a weak D call TRBD1 (5 bases). The CDR3 spans 14 residues. Germline V gene data show CDR1 as SGHVS and CDR2 as FQNEAQ. V was trimmed by 5 bases and J by 1 base, leaving 12 bases between them. The CDR3 sequence is CASSPTGRSYEQYF. The CDR3 DNA reads as TGTGCCAGCAGCCCTACAGGCCGGTCCTACGAGCAGTACTTC.

The chain couples TRBV25-1 to TRBJ2-5; D is undetermined. V was pared by 7 bases and J by 2 bases, with 11 bases between. Per germline, CDR1 MGHDK and CDR2 SYGVNS. There are 13 residues in the CDR3. This CDR3 is CASTSTAQETQYF. The CDR3 region has the DNA TGTGCCAGCACCTCGACGGCACAAGAGACCCAGTACTTC.

V usage is TRBV11-2 and J usage is TRBJ2-7; no clear D gene. V lost 8 bases and J 6 bases, leaving 14 bases between the germline ends. CDR1 is SGHAT, CDR2 FQNNGV, per germline. The CDR3 consists of 12 residues. As DNA, the CDR3 is TGTGCCAGCCTCGGGTTTCTCTCCGAGCAGTACTTC. Its translation: CASLGFLSEQYF. Variable domain in full (rest from reference TRBV11-2 and TRBJ2-7): EAGVAQSPRYKIIEKRQSVAFWCNPISGHATLYWYQQILGQGPKLLIQFQNNGVVDDSQLPKDRFSAERLKGVDSTLKIQPAKLEDSAVYLCASLGFLSEQYFGPGTRLTVT.

The V and J genes are TRBV15 and TRBJ1-5; perhaps TRBD1 as D (5 bases). In germline, CDR1 is LNHNV, CDR2 YYDKDF (reference sequence). With 8 bases removed from V and 2 bases from J, the gap between germline ends came to 10 bases. This CDR3 spans 13 amino acids. The CDR3 reads CATLKGGNQPQHF. CDR3 in DNA: TGTGCCACCCTCAAAGGGGGCAATCAGCCCCAGCATTTT.

The chain links TRBV9 to TRBJ2-7, with 8 bases matching TRBD2. Germline assignment: CDR1 SGDLS and CDR2 YYNGEE. The CDR3 loop spans 20 amino acids. V shed 4 bases and J 0 bases; nucleotides not matched to a gene: 21. As DNA, the CDR3 is TGTGCCAGCAGCTCCAACCCCAGGTCCGAGGCGGGAGGAAGCTCCTACGAGCAGTACTTC. Amino acid sequence: CASSSNPRSEAGGSSYEQYF.

This clone was recorded a few times. The gene calls are TRBV5-4 and TRBJ2-5; 8 bases fit TRBD2. V trimming: 3 bases; J trimming: 9 bases; junction bases outside the gene matches: 7. Germline CDR1 is SGHNT and CDR2 is YYREEE (reference sequence). The CDR3 sequence is 13 residues long. The CDR3 protein is CASSSEPGGAQYF. CDR3 bases: TGTGCCAGCAGCTCGGAGCCCGGGGGGGCCCAGTACTTC.

To note about this clone: The sample carries other DNA sequences with the same CDR3. CDR3 residues: CASSVGTSGSYEQYF. In DNA, the CDR3 is TGTGCCAGTAGTGTCGGGACTAGCGGATCCTACGAGCAGTACTTC. The J gene is TRBJ2-7, the V gene TRBV19; 11 bases line up with TRBD2. The V and J ends lost 5 bases and 1 base, in that order; junction bases with no gene match: 4. There are 15 residues in the CDR3. Germline V gene data show CDR1 as LNHDA and CDR2 as SQIVND (reference sequence).

This chain links TRBV29-1 with TRBJ2-7; TRBD2 matches 7 bases. Germline V lookup: CDR1 SQVTM, CDR2 ANQGSEA. This CDR3 spans 13 amino acids. The junction had 4 bases not matched to a gene; V was cut back by 3 bases and J by 2 bases. The CDR3 DNA reads TGCAGCGTTGAGTGGGGGGGAGCCTACGAGCAGTACTTC. Its protein product is CSVEWGGAYEQYF.

The V and J genes are TRBV7-6 and TRBJ2-2; TRBD1 might be the D (6 bases). There are 16 residues in the CDR3. Trimming took off 1 base at V and 6 bases at J, with 15 bases between the two ends. Germline V gene sequence: CDR1 SGHVS, CDR2 FNYEAQ. CDR3 nucleotides: TGTGCCAGCAGCTTAGAGGTGGGGGCTAAGTCCGGGGAGCTGTTTTTT. This translates into CASSLEVGAKSGELFF.

The chain employs TRBV7-8 and TRBJ2-7; no definite D call. This CDR3 spans 15 amino acids. Germline V gene lookup returns CDR1 SGHVS and CDR2 FQNEAQ. The germline V and J ends were trimmed by 5 bases and 0 bases, with 14 bases remaining between them. The CDR3 protein is CASSKSRSSSYEQYF. For the CDR3, the DNA is TGTGCCAGCAGCAAGAGTAGATCGAGCTCCTACGAGCAGTACTTC.

This chain connects TRBV5-1 to TRBJ2-3, with TRBD2 matching over 8 bases. The CDR3 spans 17 residues. The junction had 14 bases not matched to a gene; V was cut back by 8 bases and J by 0 bases. Looked up from germline, CDR1 is SGHRS and CDR2 is YFSETQ. CDR3 sequence (DNA): TGCGCCAGTTCTGGTGGGAGAGCGGGAGTGAGCACAGATACGCAGTATTTT. It specifies CASSGGRAGVSTDTQYF. The complete variable domain, with remaining parts taken from reference TRBV5-1 and TRBJ2-3, reads KAGVTQTPRYLIKTRGQQVTLSCSPISGHRSVSWYQQTPGQGLQFLFEYFSETQRNKGNFPGRFSGRQFSNSRSEMNVSTLELGDSALYLCASSGGRAGVSTDTQYFGPGTRLTVL.

The chain recombines TRBV9 with TRBJ2-1; TRBD2 matches 10 bases. The CDR3 runs 15 residues. Germline trimming cut 4 bases from V and 9 bases from J; bases unmatched to any gene: 10. Per germline, CDR1 SGDLS and CDR2 YYNGEE. The CDR3 is CASSPQREGVFEQFF. The DNA for the CDR3 is TGTGCCAGCAGCCCCCAGCGGGAGGGGGTTTTTGAGCAGTTCTTC. Supplemented by reference TRBV9 and TRBJ2-1, the full variable domain reads DSGVTQTPKHLITATGQRVTLRCSPRSGDLSVYWYQQSLDQGLQFLIQYYNGEERAKGNILERFSAQQFPDLHSELNLSSLELGDSALYFCASSPQREGVFEQFFGPGTRLTVL.

J is TRBJ2-2 and V is TRBV7-9; D perhaps matches TRBD2 (6 bases). The CDR3 loop spans 16 amino acids. Trimming took off 6 bases at V and 5 bases at J, with 19 bases between the two ends. Germline V gives CDR1 SEHNR, CDR2 FQNEAQ (reference sequence). CDR3 DNA sequence: TGTGCCAGCAGTTCAAGCTGGGGGGAGAGGACCGGGGAGCTGTTTTTT. Its translation is CASSSSWGERTGELFF.

This sequence joins TRBV14 and TRBJ2-7; D is unresolved. The CDR3 has 14 residues. Germline loops: CDR1 SGHDN, CDR2 FVKESK. Trimming pared 0 bases from V and 3 bases from J, leaving 9 bases between. The CDR3 bases are TGTGCCAGCAGCCAAGATGGATGGGGCTACGAGCAGTACTTC. It translates to CASSQDGWGYEQYF.